One sample yielded the 5 T cell receptor beta chains listed below, sequenced in a study of PD-L1 blockade in urothelial cancer (dated by TCRdb to about 2017). The method was the immunoSEQ multiplex PCR assay. Imported from immuneACCESS, the table was reduced by TCRdb to in-frame sequences with V and J called. These copies leave out some clones; in studies compared against another copy, an unresolved V gene accounts for under half, and the cause of the remainder is not known. The sample data list about 51,000 clones, and approximately 83% of these were observed just once. Clones ranked in the top ten supply under 20% of the sample. Here the sequenced sample was PBMCs, taken around atezolizumab (anti-PD-L1) treatment. These TCRs come from a man aged 55 to 70 with urothelial cancer.

The gene calls are TRBV2 and TRBJ1-4, with TRBD1 identical over 11 bases. The V gene's germline CDR1 is SNHLY and CDR2 FYNNEI. The length of the CDR3 is 14 residues. Losses at the gene ends were 6 bases for V and 6 bases for J; bases not matched to a gene: 3. CDR3 loop: CASRRTGGYEKLFF. CDR3 coding DNA: TGTGCCAGCAGGCGGACAGGGGGCTATGAAAAACTGTTTTTT.

The table lists this clone with a few counts. The chain carries TRBV11-2 and TRBJ2-7, with D possibly matching TRBD2 (6 bases). CDR1 is SGHAT, CDR2 FQNNGV, per germline. The V end lost 2 bases, the J end lost 3 bases, and 11 bases lay between the germline ends. The CDR3 length is 14 residues. The CDR3 spells CASSLTTGDYEQYF. DNA of the CDR3: TGTGCCAGCAGCTTAACGACGGGGGACTACGAGCAGTACTTC.

The chain carries TRBV5-1 and TRBJ2-7, with a tentative D call TRBD2 (5 bases). The CDR3 sequence is 11 residues long. The germline V and J ends were trimmed by 3 bases and 6 bases, with 7 bases remaining between them. Germline lookup yields CDR1 SGHRS and CDR2 YFSETQ. Written as DNA, the CDR3 is TGCGCCAGCAGCTCGGGGATCGAGCAGTACTTC. The encoded protein is CASSSGIEQYF.

The rearrangement joins TRBV28 to TRBJ2-5, with TRBD2 matching 10 bases. Looked up from germline, CDR1 is MDHEN and CDR2 is SYDVKM. V lost 6 bases and J lost 5; bases outside the gene matches: 12. The CDR3 is made up of 16 amino acids. Here the CDR3 reads CASRPPVGLAAETQYF. Written as DNA, the CDR3 is TGTGCCAGCAGACCCCCTGTAGGACTAGCGGCGGAGACCCAGTACTTC.

The V and J genes are TRBV6-1 and TRBJ2-7; the D gene is possibly TRBD2 (7 bases). CDR1 is MNHNS, CDR2 SASEGT, per germline. The CDR3 extends over 14 amino acids. Trimming removed 1 base at V and 7 bases at J, with 14 bases between. The CDR3 loop reads CASSEDGGAREQYF. CDR3 sequence (DNA): TGTGCCAGCAGTGAAGATGGGGGGGCCCGGGAGCAGTACTTC.